The sample holds one count of the clone carrying this T cell receptor (beta chain). The data are from a study of shared clonotypes between healthy human individuals. Clones were sequenced by immunoSEQ multiplex PCR, and TCRdb holds only the in-frame ones, with some missing. The sample lists roughly 660,000 clones, 90% occurring once. The sample comprised memory CD8+ T cells from PBMCs. Subset of the sample: CD45RO+ cells pooled with CCR7-negative TemRA cells. This TCR came from a man younger than 35 in good health. Some clones in this sample may be carry-over from other donors' samples.

Here the CDR3 DNA reads TGCGCCAGCAGCCAAGAACAGGTCCTTAATGGTGAGCAGTTCTTC. Translated, it gives CASSQEQVLNGEQFF. This rearrangement joins TRBV4-1 to TRBJ2-1, with D perhaps TRBD1 (5 bases). This CDR3 comprises 15 residues. Trimming cost V 0 bases and J 9 bases, with 15 bases left between them. Germline CDR1 reads MGHRA; CDR2 reads YSYEKL.